This TCR beta chain was retrieved from a study of beta chain features in type 1 diabetes. As every portion of the isolated RNA was reverse transcribed, the sequencing read expressed TCRB transcripts. Generated by immunoSEQ multiplex PCR, the TCRdb table keeps only in-frame clones and is missing some. Of under 450,000 clones in the sample, approximately 15% were seen once. This clone was counted between two and nine times. The CDR3 covers 13 residues. Trimming cost V 8 bases and J 0 bases, with 10 bases left between them. Sequenced material: naive CD4+ T cells from blood. The chain combines TRBV23-1 with TRBJ1-1; tentatively, D is TRBD1 (5 bases). TRBV23-1 carries the ORF label, with uncertain function. This TCR derives from a man aged 30-40 years in good health. The CDR3 region has the DNA TGCGCCAGCTGGGGCCTTATGAACACTGAAGCTTTCTTT. This encodes CASWGLMNTEAFF.